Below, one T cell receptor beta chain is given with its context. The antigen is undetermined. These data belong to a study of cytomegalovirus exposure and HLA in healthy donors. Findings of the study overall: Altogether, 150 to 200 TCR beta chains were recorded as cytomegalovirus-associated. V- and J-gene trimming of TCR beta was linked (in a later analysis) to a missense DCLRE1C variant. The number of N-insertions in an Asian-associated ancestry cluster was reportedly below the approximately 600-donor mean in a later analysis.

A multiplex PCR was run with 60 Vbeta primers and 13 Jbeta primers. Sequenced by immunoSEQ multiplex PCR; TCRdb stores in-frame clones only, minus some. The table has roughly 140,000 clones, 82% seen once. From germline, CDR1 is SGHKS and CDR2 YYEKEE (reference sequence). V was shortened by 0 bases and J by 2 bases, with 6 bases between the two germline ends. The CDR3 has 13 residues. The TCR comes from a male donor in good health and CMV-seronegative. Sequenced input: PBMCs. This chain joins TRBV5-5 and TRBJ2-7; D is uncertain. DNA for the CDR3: TGTGCCAGCAGCTTGGACACTACCTACGAGCAGTACTTC. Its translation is CASSLDTTYEQYF. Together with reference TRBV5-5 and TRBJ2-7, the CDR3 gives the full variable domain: DAGVTQSPTHLIKTRGQQVTLRCSPISGHKSVSWYQQVLGQGPQFIFQYYEKEERGRGNFPDRFSARQFPNYSSELNVNALLLGDSALYLCASSLDTTYEQYFGPGTRLTVT.